This T cell receptor beta chain originates from a study of T cells in Graves' hyperthyroidism and ophthalmopathy. Study-wide results and caveats: Ophthalmopathy was told apart from stable hyperthyroidism by a 13 V-J model.

The CDR3 has 13 residues. The germline V and J ends were trimmed by 3 bases and 10 bases, with 13 bases remaining between them. Germline V gene data show CDR1 as LGHNT and CDR2 as FRNRAP. The CDR3 regions of TCR beta were amplified from RNA transcripts. Initially, a first-round RT-PCR of the TCR CDR3 employed the HTBI primer set. A single record per CDR3 protein comes from TCRdb applying MiXCR to the multiplex PCR reads. The profile shows some 500,000 distinct CDR3 sequences, 15% to 20% of them singletons. This clonotype was observed a handful of times. Its antigen is undetermined. The V call is TRBV12-5, the J call TRBJ2-1; D is unresolved. What was sequenced was blood. The receptor comes from a woman in her twenties or thirties with Graves' ophthalmopathy. The CDR3 coding sequence is TGTGCTAGTGGTTTCTCCTATGGTTTGGAGCAGTTCTTC. The encoded protein is CASGFSYGLEQFF.